Below, 14 T cell receptor beta chains from the same sample are listed, as sequenced in a study of shared clonotypes between healthy human individuals. CD45RO-negative, CCR7-selected cells formed the naive CD8 fraction, which excluded terminally differentiated effector memory CD45RA+ cells. Libraries were prepared by immunoSEQ multiplex PCR; TCRdb keeps only in-frame clonotypes and omits some of them. The table includes roughly 2,000,000 clones, around 95% detected once. Sequenced: naive CD8+ T cells from PBMCs. The source is a man aged 18-30 years in good health. Some clones in this sample may be carry-over from other donors' samples.

The V call is TRBV6-1, the J call TRBJ1-1; D remains unclear. V was shortened by 2 bases and J by 0 bases, with 13 bases between the two germline ends. Germline CDR1 reads MNHNS; CDR2 reads SASEGT. The CDR3 is 16 amino acids. The CDR3 DNA follows: TGTGCCAGCAGTGAATCCCCCGGGGAACTGAACACTGAAGCTTTCTTT. This encodes CASSESPGELNTEAFF.

The rearrangement links TRBV6-6 to TRBJ1-1; D remains ambiguous. This CDR3 region has 12 residues. V gave up 8 bases and J gave up 4 bases, with 11 bases separating them. In germline, CDR1 is MNHNY, CDR2 SVGAGI (reference sequence). CDR3: CASHPGRTEAFF. Written as DNA, the CDR3 is TGTGCCAGCCACCCCGGGCGCACTGAAGCTTTCTTT.

This chain connects TRBV10-3 to TRBJ2-7; maybe TRBD2 (6 bases). The V end lost 4 bases, the J end lost 5 bases, and 18 bases lay between the germline ends. From germline, CDR1 is ENHRY and CDR2 SYGVKD. This CDR3 contains 15 residues. CDR3 in amino acids: CAISVDAGTLHEQYF. CDR3 DNA sequence: TGTGCCATCAGTGTTGATGCGGGAACTCTCCACGAGCAGTACTTC.

V gene TRBV4-1 combines with J gene TRBJ1-1; D is possibly TRBD1 (5 bases). Germline CDR1 and CDR2: MGHRA and YSYEKL. The CDR3 extends over 14 amino acids. The V end was cut by 3 bases, the J end by 6 bases, with 14 bases between. The CDR3 protein is CASSHQGGSAEAFF. DNA for the CDR3: TGCGCCAGCAGCCATCAGGGTGGATCCGCTGAAGCTTTCTTT.

The chain uses TRBV10-2 and TRBJ2-1; 10 positions match TRBD2. Looked up from germline, CDR1 is WSHSY and CDR2 is SAAADI. V dropped 10 bases and J dropped 5; count of bases not matched to a gene: 8. The CDR3 covers 14 residues. CDR3 DNA: TGCGCCACCATGGGACTAGCGCTAGACAATGAGCAGTTCTTC. As protein: CATMGLALDNEQFF.

This chain uses TRBV6-4 with TRBJ2-1, with TRBD2 identical over 9 bases. Germline CDR1 is MRHNA and CDR2 is SNTAGT. This CDR3 spans 13 amino acids. V shed 3 bases and J 9 bases; nucleotides not matched to a gene: 3. The CDR3 coding sequence is TGTGCCAGCAGTGAGGGACTAGCAAGTGAGCAGTTCTTC. This sequence encodes CASSEGLASEQFF.

This chain joins TRBV19 and TRBJ2-1; 9 positions agree with TRBD2. The CDR3 has 16 residues. Germline assignment: CDR1 LNHDA and CDR2 SQIVND (reference sequence). With 5 bases clipped from V and 3 bases from J, the junction kept 8 bases outside the gene matches. CDR3 loop: CASSPTSGILYNEQFF. In nucleotides, the CDR3 is TGTGCCAGTAGTCCGACTAGCGGAATCCTCTACAATGAGCAGTTCTTC.

This clone appeared a few times. Other nucleotide sequences in the sample specify the same CDR3. V and J are TRBV9 and TRBJ1-3; D is uncertain. Germline CDR1 is SGDLS and CDR2 is YYNGEE. This CDR3 is built from 14 residues. V lost 4 bases and J lost 0, with 8 bases in between. In DNA, the CDR3 is TGTGCCAGCAGCCCTGGGGACTCTGGAAACACCATATATTTT. This sequence encodes CASSPGDSGNTIYF.

V is TRBV20-1 and J is TRBJ2-7, with TRBD2 as a possible D gene (6 bases). In germline, CDR1 is DFQATT, CDR2 SNEGSKA (reference sequence). There are 11 residues in the CDR3. V lost 6 bases to trimming and J lost 5 bases, with 11 bases between them. DNA for the CDR3: TGCAGTGCCCGGGGGATCCACGAGCAGTACTTC. Translation: CSARGIHEQYF.

The chain joins TRBV13 to TRBJ2-7; TRBD2 matches at 9 bases. Per the germline V gene, CDR1 is PRHDT and CDR2 is FYEKMQ (reference sequence). The CDR3 is made up of 19 amino acids. Trimming cost V 5 bases and J 4 bases; bases outside gene matches: 21. The CDR3: CASSPGGLAGNRRRYEQYF. The CDR3 coding sequence is TGTGCCAGCAGCCCCGGGGGGCTAGCGGGAAACAGACGTCGGTACGAGCAGTACTTC.

The table lists this clone with a count of one. V gene TRBV5-1 combines with J gene TRBJ2-7; no clear D gene. The CDR3 extends over 16 amino acids. Germline-derived CDR1 and CDR2 are SGHRS and YFSETQ. Between the trimmed V and J ends, which lost 1 base and 5 bases, there was a span of 19 bases. The CDR3 DNA sequence: TGCGCCAGCAGCTTGCCCGACCGCCTGGGCGCAAACGAGCAGTACTTC. The encoded protein is CASSLPDRLGANEQYF.

J is TRBJ2-1 and V is TRBV5-4; D possibly uses TRBD1 or TRBD2 (5 bases each). Germline V lookup: CDR1 SGHNT, CDR2 YYREEE (reference sequence). The CDR3 loop spans 16 amino acids. With 0 bases removed from V and 9 bases from J, the gap between germline ends came to 19 bases. The CDR3 DNA sequence: TGTGCCAGCAGCTTGGCCGTAAGGGTTGGGGGACCTGAGCAGTTCTTC. It specifies CASSLAVRVGGPEQFF.

CDR3 region: CASTPDRTGPDGYTF. DNA of the CDR3: TGCGCCAGCACTCCGGACCGGACAGGGCCCGATGGCTACACCTTC. The chain has TRBV5-1 and TRBJ1-2, with 8 nucleotides matching TRBD1. Germline lookup yields CDR1 SGHRS and CDR2 YFSETQ. The junction had 13 bases not matched to a gene; V was cut back by 6 bases and J by 6 bases. CDR3 length: 15 amino acids.

The CDR3 DNA is TGTGCCAGCAGCCTTGAGCCGGGACTAGCGCACACAGATACGCAGTATTTT. This translates into CASSLEPGLAHTDTQYF. The chain joins TRBV9 to TRBJ2-3, with TRBD2 matching 10 bases. The CDR3 is 17 residues long. Germline assignment: CDR1 SGDLS and CDR2 YYNGEE. The V segment lost 4 bases and the J segment 2 bases; nucleotides outside the gene matches: 10.